This T cell receptor (beta chain) appears in the sequencing data of a study of T cells of healthy individuals. This clonotype was observed many times. The CDR3 runs to 16 residues. V lost 6 bases to trimming and J lost 4 bases; unmatched junction nucleotides: 12. TCRdb analysed the 5' RACE reads with MiXCR anew, one entry per CDR3 protein. This table has about 41,000 distinct CDR3 sequences, approximately 4.5% appearing once. The chain recombines TRBV12-3 or TRBV12-4 with TRBJ2-1, with 7 bases aligning to TRBD2. This TCR was recovered from a human donor in good health. The CDR3: CASSPRRGGVYNEQFF. CDR3 DNA: TGTGCCAGCAGCCCCAGGCGGGGAGGGGTATACAATGAGCAGTTCTTC.